These T cell receptor beta chains were read from a single sample in a study of T cells in Graves' hyperthyroidism and ophthalmopathy. One entry per CDR3 protein results from TCRdb running MiXCR on the multiplex PCR reads. The data show over 150,000 distinct CDR3 sequences, 17% seen once. Source material: blood. These receptors all stem from a woman between 45 and 60 years old with Graves' hyperthyroidism. CDR3s include the opening cysteine and the closing phenylalanine or tryptophan. Some rows mark clone size as missing; the rest say once, few, many or name a class of expanded clone.

>TRBJ2-1|TRBV2|many
CASSEIGVSSYNEQFF
>TRBJ2-1|TRBV5-1|few
CASSLDRSSYNEQFF
>TRBJ2-1|TRBV11-3|many
CASSYSGGYNEQFF
>TRBJ2-3|TRBV2|NA
CASSEGVASGARTDTQYF
>TRBJ2-1|TRBV12-5|many
CASGLLGTSGSLFF
>TRBJ2-3|TRBV2|many
CASSQLRDTQYF
>TRBJ2-3|TRBV28|many
CASKQGGTSGFTDTQYF
>TRBJ1-5|TRBV7-2|many
CASSLAPGQGASQPQHF
>TRBJ1-4|TRBV7-9|NA
CASSQTGGQNPTNEKLFF
>TRBJ2-5|TRBV10-1|many
CASSENPLVSQETQYF